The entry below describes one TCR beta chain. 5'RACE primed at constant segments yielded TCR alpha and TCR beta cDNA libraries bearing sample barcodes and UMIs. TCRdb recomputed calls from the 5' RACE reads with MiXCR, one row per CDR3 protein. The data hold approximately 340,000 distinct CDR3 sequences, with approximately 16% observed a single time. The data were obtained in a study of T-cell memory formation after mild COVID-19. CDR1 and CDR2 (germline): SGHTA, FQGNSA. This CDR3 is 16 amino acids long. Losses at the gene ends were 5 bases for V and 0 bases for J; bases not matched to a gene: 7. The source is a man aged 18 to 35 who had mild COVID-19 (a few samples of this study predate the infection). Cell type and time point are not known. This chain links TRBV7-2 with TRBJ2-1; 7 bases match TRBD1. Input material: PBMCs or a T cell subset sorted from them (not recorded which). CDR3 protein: CASSTYGTASYNEQFF. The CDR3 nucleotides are TGTGCCAGCAGCACTTACGGGACAGCCTCCTACAATGAGCAGTTCTTC.